The 27 T cell receptor beta chains in this list originate from one sample, sequenced in a study of T cells in Graves' hyperthyroidism and ophthalmopathy. Authors of the study amplified TCR beta CDR3 regions from RNA transcripts. HTBI primers were used for first-round RT-PCR of the TCR CDR3. Via MiXCR, TCRdb re-called the multiplex PCR reads, giving one row per CDR3 protein. The sample holds 500,000 or so distinct CDR3 sequences; 15% to 20% are singletons and the top ten take about 16%. The source material was blood. These receptors all come from a woman between 18 and 29 years old with Graves' ophthalmopathy.

This clonotype was counted ten times or more. Sequence at one end of the junction differs from germline and may be a read error. The V and J genes are TRBV28 and TRBJ2-1, with 9 bases aligning to TRBD1. Germline loops: CDR1 MDHEN, CDR2 SYDVKM. CDR3 length: 15 residues. Here the CDR3 DNA reads TGCGCCAGCAGCCCCGGGACAGGGATCTACAATGAGCAGTTCTTC. This translates into CASSPGTGIYNEQFF.

Many counts were recorded for this clonotype. The chain has TRBV20-1 and TRBJ1-1, with D possibly matching TRBD1 (6 bases). This CDR3 has 11 amino acids. Trimming removed 5 bases at V and 8 bases at J, with 12 bases between. In germline, CDR1 is DFQATT, CDR2 SNEGSKA (reference sequence). CDR3 sequence: CSAQTGTEAFF. The DNA for the CDR3 is TGCAGTGCTCAAACCGGGACAGAAGCTTTCTTT.

The rearrangement joins TRBV29-1 to TRBJ1-2; the D gene is possibly TRBD1 (5 bases). This CDR3 comprises 11 residues. Germline CDR1 and CDR2: SQVTM and ANQGSEA. V lost 1 base, J lost 8 bases, and 8 bases lay in between. The CDR3 DNA reads as TGCAGCGTTGAAGGCGGGGGAGGCTACACCTTC. Encoded protein: CSVEGGGGYTF.

The chain links TRBV28 to TRBJ1-1; 7 bases are a match to TRBD1. Germline loops: CDR1 MDHEN, CDR2 SYDVKM. This CDR3 has 14 amino acids. V shed 6 bases and J 4 bases; nucleotides not matched to a gene: 8. DNA of the CDR3: TGTGCCAGCAGGGCTTCAGGGGGGAGCACTGAAGCTTTCTTT. Translating gives CASRASGGSTEAFF.

The sample holds a few counts of this clonotype. The V and J genes are TRBV18 and TRBJ2-4; possible D gene TRBD2, 6 bases. Trimming took off 4 bases at V and 10 bases at J, with 11 bases between the two ends. CDR3 size: 12 residues. Germline V gene lookup returns CDR1 KGHSH and CDR2 LQKENI. CDR3 amino acids: CASSLTEGIQYF. CDR3 coding DNA: TGTGCCAGCTCACTGACGGAGGGGATTCAGTACTTC.

The chain combines TRBV9 with TRBJ2-7; D uncertain. This CDR3 is built from 12 residues. The V end lost 4 bases, the J end lost 3 bases, and 8 bases lay between the germline ends. Germline CDR1 is SGDLS and CDR2 is YYNGEE. The CDR3 sequence: CASSSTNYEQYF. The DNA for the CDR3 is TGTGCCAGCAGCTCTACCAACTACGAGCAGTACTTC. The full variable domain, rest sourced from reference TRBV9 and TRBJ2-7, is DSGVTQTPKHLITATGQRVTLRCSPRSGDLSVYWYQQSLDQGLQFLIQYYNGEERAKGNILERFSAQQFPDLHSELNLSSLELGDSALYFCASSSTNYEQYFGPGTRLTVT.

This clonotype was picked up a small number of times. The genes are TRBV19 and TRBJ2-1, with 11 bases lining up with TRBD2. Germline trimming cut 3 bases from V and 4 bases from J; bases unmatched to any gene: 11. CDR3 length equals 18 residues. Germline lookup yields CDR1 LNHDA and CDR2 SQIVND (reference sequence). In nucleotides, the CDR3 is TGTGCCAGTAGTATCTCCGCCAGGACTAGCGGGCTTTACAATGAGCAGTTCTTC. This encodes CASSISARTSGLYNEQFF.

Concerning this clonotype itself: A much larger clone differs from this one at a single base, so this may be a read error. The chain has TRBV12-3 or TRBV12-4 and TRBJ1-1, with 7 positions matching TRBD1. This CDR3 spans 13 amino acids. The CDR3 coding sequence is TGTGCCGGCAGCACAGGGGAGTTCACTGAAGCTTTCTTT. Translated: CAGSTGEFTEAFF.

This clonotype has a handful of counts. The V call is TRBV9, the J call TRBJ2-4, with 9 bases identical to TRBD1. Trimming at V came to 0 bases and at J to 15 bases, leaving 13 bases not matched to a gene. Germline V gene lookup returns CDR1 SGDLS and CDR2 YYNGEE. The CDR3 loop spans 15 amino acids. CDR3 bases: TGTGCCAGCAGCGTAGCTATCGAGGCAACAGGGGGCTGGTACTTC. Translated: CASSVAIEATGGWYF.

This sequence joins TRBV28 and TRBJ2-4; tentative D call: TRBD1 (6 bases). The CDR3 runs to 14 residues. The germline V gene encodes CDR1 MDHEN and CDR2 SYDVKM. V was trimmed by 7 bases and J by 6 bases, leaving 16 bases between them. Here the CDR3 DNA reads TGTGCCAGCAATACTCAGGGGTTTGGAAACATTCAGTACTTC. It encodes CASNTQGFGNIQYF.

This clonotype was seen ten or more times. The rearrangement uses TRBV18 and TRBJ2-3; TRBD2 matches at 8 bases. CDR1 is KGHSH and CDR2 is LQKENI in the germline V gene. The V gene end was trimmed by 5 bases and the J gene end by 2 bases; junction bases not matched to a gene: 9. The CDR3 runs to 16 residues. In DNA, the CDR3 is TGTGCCAGCTCATCTCAACTAGCGGAGCTCACAGATACGCAGTATTTT. Amino acid sequence: CASSSQLAELTDTQYF.

This clonotype has a count of ten or more. This chain's CDR3 is CASSLYRGGVAFF. In nucleotides, the CDR3 is TGTGCCAGCAGTTTATACAGGGGAGGGGTAGCTTTCTTT. V and J are TRBV28 and TRBJ1-1; 7 bases align to TRBD1. The CDR3 runs to 13 residues. V was clipped by 1 base and J by 10 bases; unmatched bases: 6. Germline CDR1 and CDR2: MDHEN and SYDVKM. Variable domain in full (rest from reference TRBV28 and TRBJ1-1): DVKVTQSSRYLVKRTGEKVFLECVQDMDHENMFWYRQDPGLGLRLIYFSYDVKMKEKGDIPEGYSVSREKKERFSLILESASTNQTSMYLCASSLYRGGVAFFGQGTRLTVV.

This chain joins TRBV10-3 and TRBJ2-7; no reliable D call. The ends were cut back, 3 bases at V and 4 bases at J, with 7 bases in the middle. CDR1 and CDR2 from the germline V gene are ENHRY and SYGVKD. CDR3 length: 12 amino acids. Written as DNA, the CDR3 is TGTGCCATCAGTGAAATGGGATACGAGCAGTACTTC. As protein: CAISEMGYEQYF.

This clonotype was detected ten times or more. J is TRBJ1-1 and V is TRBV11-2; 7 bases are a match to TRBD1. J lost 1 base, V lost 2 bases, and 4 bases had no gene match. Germline CDR1 SGHAT, CDR2 FQNNGV. This CDR3 comprises 15 residues. The DNA of the CDR3 is TGTGCCAGCAGCTTACTTGGACAGGAGAACACTGAAGCTTTCTTT. Translating it yields CASSLLGQENTEAFF. Complete variable domain (other parts from reference TRBV11-2 and TRBJ1-1): EAGVAQSPRYKIIEKRQSVAFWCNPISGHATLYWYQQILGQGPKLLIQFQNNGVVDDSQLPKDRFSAERLKGVDSTLKIQPAKLEDSAVYLCASSLLGQENTEAFFGQGTRLTVV.

This clonotype was counted only a few times. The CDR3 region has the DNA TGTGCCAGCAGCTTAGTGGCGGGGGCGACAGGGACCTACTATGGCTACACCTTC. Its protein is CASSLVAGATGTYYGYTF. The J gene is TRBJ1-2, the V gene TRBV7-9; 7 nucleotides match TRBD1. Germline lookup yields CDR1 SEHNR and CDR2 FQNEAQ (reference sequence). V lost 1 base, J lost 3 bases, and 14 bases stayed unmatched. The CDR3 runs to 18 residues.

This clonotype has only a few counts. The V and J genes are TRBV15 and TRBJ2-1; D remains unclear. Germline CDR1 is LNHNV and CDR2 is YYDKDF (reference sequence). This CDR3 is 14 amino acids long. Trimming took 0 bases from V and 10 from J, leaving 13 bases between them. Here the CDR3 DNA reads TGTGCCACCAGCAGAGATCTAAACGCACGGGAGCAGTTCTTC. It yields the protein CATSRDLNAREQFF.

This clonotype was picked up many times. The V and J genes are TRBV12-3 or TRBV12-4 and TRBJ2-1; 10 positions agree with TRBD2. V shed 6 bases, J shed 6 bases, and the junction held 8 bases outside the gene matches. The CDR3 consists of 15 residues. DNA for the CDR3: TGTGCCAGCAGCCAAGCGGGAGGGCCCTTCAATGAGCAGTTCTTC. Amino acids: CASSQAGGPFNEQFF.

The chain is built from TRBV20-1 and TRBJ2-1, with 12 bases lining up with TRBD2. V trimming: 4 bases; J trimming: 4 bases; junction bases outside the gene matches: 5. This CDR3 contains 15 residues. CDR1 is DFQATT, CDR2 SNEGSKA, per germline (reference sequence). The CDR3 loop reads CSATGTSGFYNEQFF. DNA for the CDR3: TGCAGTGCTACCGGGACTAGCGGGTTTTACAATGAGCAGTTCTTC.

The chain joins TRBV24-1 to TRBJ2-7; 9 bases fit TRBD2. This CDR3 comprises 14 residues. The junction had 6 bases not matched to a gene; V was cut back by 4 bases and J by 6 bases. The germline V gene encodes CDR1 KGHDR and CDR2 SFDVKD. The CDR3 sequence: CATSDASGTVEQYF. CDR3 in DNA: TGTGCCACCAGTGACGCTAGCGGGACTGTCGAGCAGTACTTC.

This clonotype was detected ten times or more. The V and J genes are TRBV7-2 and TRBJ2-3, with TRBD2 as a possible D gene (6 bases). The ends were cut back, 4 bases at V and 8 bases at J, with 16 bases in the middle. Per the germline V gene, CDR1 is SGHTA and CDR2 is FQGNSA. The CDR3 length is 14 residues. CDR3 in amino acids: CASSSTGAGSTQYF. The CDR3 coding sequence is TGTGCCAGCAGCTCCACGGGAGCTGGAAGTACGCAGTATTTT.

This clonotype was seen more than once but under ten times. J is TRBJ2-5 and V is TRBV7-6; D unclear. Deletions cut 3 bases from V and 3 bases from J, with 8 bases between. CDR1 SGHVS and CDR2 FNYEAQ come from the germline V gene. CDR3 size: 13 residues. CDR3 nucleotides: TGTGCCAGCAGCTTCCCCCCCGAAGAGACCCAGTACTTC. It translates to CASSFPPEETQYF. Supplemented by reference TRBV7-6 and TRBJ2-5, the full variable domain reads GAGVSQSPRYKVTKRGQDVALRCDPISGHVSLYWYRQALGQGPEFLTYFNYEAQQDKSGLPNDRFSAERPEGSISTLTIQRTEQRDSAMYRCASSFPPEETQYFGPGTRLLVL.

The CDR3 DNA is TGCAGCGTTGAAGTGCGGGATCACTATGGCTACACCTTC. Its translation: CSVEVRDHYGYTF. The chain uses TRBV29-1 and TRBJ1-2, with no clear D. V lost 1 base to trimming and J lost 3 bases, with 9 bases between them. The CDR3 consists of 13 residues. Per the germline V gene, CDR1 is SQVTM and CDR2 is ANQGSEA.

This clonotype was observed at least ten times. The rearrangement uses TRBV11-2 and TRBJ1-1, with D uncertain. Germline CDR1 reads SGHAT; CDR2 reads FQNNGV. The CDR3 is 13 amino acids. V gave up 5 bases and J gave up 4 bases, with 11 bases separating them. The CDR3 nucleotides are TGTGCCAGCAGCCCCCCTCTGAGCACTGAAGCTTTCTTT. Its protein product is CASSPPLSTEAFF.

This clonotype has a handful of counts. This chain links TRBV6-1 with TRBJ2-2; the match to TRBD2 covers 8 bases. The germline V gene has CDR1 MNHNS and CDR2 SASEGT. The ends lost 6 bases at V and 4 bases at J; junction bases unmatched: 7. The CDR3 length is 15 residues. CDR3 sequence (DNA): TGTGCCAGCAGGGTGGGTAGCGGGACCACCGGGGAGCTGTTTTTT. Translating gives CASRVGSGTTGELFF.

In this sample, this clonotype turned up many times. The chain recombines TRBV28 with TRBJ2-4; D uncertain. The CDR3 is 13 amino acids. V lost 8 bases and J lost 0, with 8 bases in between. Looked up from germline, CDR1 is MDHEN and CDR2 is SYDVKM. The CDR3 DNA follows: TGTGCCAGCGAGGACCAAGCCAAAAACATTCAGTACTTC. Its protein is CASEDQAKNIQYF.

This clonotype was seen ten or more times. The chain uses TRBV18 and TRBJ2-1; D uncertain. Trimming cost V 8 bases and J 3 bases, with 11 bases left between them. The CDR3 length is 13 residues. Germline assignment: CDR1 KGHSH and CDR2 LQKENI. The CDR3 region is CASQQMGYNEQFF. The CDR3 nucleotides are TGTGCCAGCCAACAGATGGGCTACAATGAGCAGTTCTTC.

This clonotype was observed a few times. The genes are TRBV19 and TRBJ1-2; possibly TRBD1 for D (5 bases). Germline V gene data show CDR1 as LNHDA and CDR2 as SQIVND (reference sequence). The V end was cut by 4 bases, the J end by 5 bases, with 11 bases between. The length of the CDR3 is 13 residues. The CDR3 DNA is TGTGCCAGTAGTACACGAGAGGGGTATGGCTACACCTTC. Protein sequence: CASSTREGYGYTF.